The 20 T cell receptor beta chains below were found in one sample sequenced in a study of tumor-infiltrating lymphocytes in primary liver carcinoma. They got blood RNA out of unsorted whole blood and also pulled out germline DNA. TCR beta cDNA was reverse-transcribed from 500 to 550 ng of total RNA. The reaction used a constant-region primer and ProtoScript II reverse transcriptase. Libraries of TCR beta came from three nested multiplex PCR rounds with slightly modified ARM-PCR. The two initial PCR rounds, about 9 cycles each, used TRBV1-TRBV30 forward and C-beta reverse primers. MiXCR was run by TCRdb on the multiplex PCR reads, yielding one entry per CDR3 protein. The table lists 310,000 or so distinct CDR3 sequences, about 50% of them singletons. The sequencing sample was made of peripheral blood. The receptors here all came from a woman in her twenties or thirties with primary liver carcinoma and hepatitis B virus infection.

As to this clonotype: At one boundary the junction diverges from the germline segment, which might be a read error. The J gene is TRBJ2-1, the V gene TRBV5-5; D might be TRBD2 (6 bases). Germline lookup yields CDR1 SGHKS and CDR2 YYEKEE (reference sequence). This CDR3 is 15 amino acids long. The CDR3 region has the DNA TGTGCCAGCAGATTGGGGCTAGCGACCTACAATGAGCAGTTCTTC. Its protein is CASRLGLATYNEQFF. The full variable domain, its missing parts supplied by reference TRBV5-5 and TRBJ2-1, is DAGVTQSPTHLIKTRGQQVTLRCSPISGHKSVSWYQQVLGQGPQFIFQYYEKEERGRGNFPDRFSARQFPNYSSELNVNALLLGDSALYLCASRLGLATYNEQFFGPGTRLTVL.

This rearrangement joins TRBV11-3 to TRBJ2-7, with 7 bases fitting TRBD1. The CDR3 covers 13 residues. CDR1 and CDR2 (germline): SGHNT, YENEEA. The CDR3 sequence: CAGSPRTGAEQYF. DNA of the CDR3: TGTGCTGGCAGCCCGCGCACAGGGGCTGAGCAGTACTTC.

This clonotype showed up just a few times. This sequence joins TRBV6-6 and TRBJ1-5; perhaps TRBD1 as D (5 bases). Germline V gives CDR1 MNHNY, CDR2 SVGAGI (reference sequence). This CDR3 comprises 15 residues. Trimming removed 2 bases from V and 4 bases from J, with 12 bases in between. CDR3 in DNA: TGTGCCAGCAGTTACGTACCCAGGGTTAATCAGCCCCAGCATTTT. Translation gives CASSYVPRVNQPQHF.

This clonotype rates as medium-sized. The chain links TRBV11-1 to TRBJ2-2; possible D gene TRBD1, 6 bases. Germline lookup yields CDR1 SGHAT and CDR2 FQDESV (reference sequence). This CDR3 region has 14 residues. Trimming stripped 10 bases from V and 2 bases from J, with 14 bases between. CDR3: CATRLGANTGELFF. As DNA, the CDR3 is TGTGCCACTCGGTTGGGGGCAAACACCGGGGAGCTGTTTTTT.

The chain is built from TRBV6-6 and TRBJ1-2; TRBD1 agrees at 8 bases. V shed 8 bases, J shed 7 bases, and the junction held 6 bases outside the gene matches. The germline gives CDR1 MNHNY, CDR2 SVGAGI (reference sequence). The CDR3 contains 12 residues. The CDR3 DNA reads TGTGCCAGCGCCGGGACAGGTTTTGGCTACACCTTC. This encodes CASAGTGFGYTF.

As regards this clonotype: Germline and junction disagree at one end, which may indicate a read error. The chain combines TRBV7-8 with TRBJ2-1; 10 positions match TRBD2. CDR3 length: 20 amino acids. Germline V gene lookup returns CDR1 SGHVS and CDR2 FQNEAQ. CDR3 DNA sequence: TGTGCCAGCAACTTAATCCCGGAGCTAGCGGGAGCGCAGGGGGGTCATGAGCAGTTCTTC. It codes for CASNLIPELAGAQGGHEQFF. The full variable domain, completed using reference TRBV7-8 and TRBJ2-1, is GAGVSQSPRYKVAKRGQDVALRCDPISGHVSLFWYQQALGQGPEFLTYFQNEAQLDKSGLPSDRFFAERPEGSVSTLKIQRTQQEDSAVYLCASNLIPELAGAQGGHEQFFGPGTRLTVL.

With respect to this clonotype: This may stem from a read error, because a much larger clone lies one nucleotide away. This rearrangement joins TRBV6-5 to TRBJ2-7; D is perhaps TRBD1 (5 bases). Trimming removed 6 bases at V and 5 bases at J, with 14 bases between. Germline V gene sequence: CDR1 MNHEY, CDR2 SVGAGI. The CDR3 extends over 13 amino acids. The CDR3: CASSKQVTNEQYF. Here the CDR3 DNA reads TGTGCCAGCAGCAAACAGGTTACCAACGAGCAGTACTTC.

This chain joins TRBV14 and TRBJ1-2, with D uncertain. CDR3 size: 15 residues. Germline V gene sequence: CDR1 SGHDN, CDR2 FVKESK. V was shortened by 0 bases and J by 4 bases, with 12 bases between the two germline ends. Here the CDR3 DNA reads TGTGCCAGCAGCCAAGACCGCGACCCATCCTATGGCTACACCTTC. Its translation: CASSQDRDPSYGYTF.

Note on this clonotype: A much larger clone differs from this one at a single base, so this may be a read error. The CDR3 here is CASNEGNTEAFF. Written as DNA, the CDR3 is TGTGCCAGCAATGAGGGGAACACTGAAGCTTTCTTT. V usage is TRBV6-1 and J usage is TRBJ1-1; D remains unclear. V was pared by 7 bases and J by 1 base, with 7 bases between. This CDR3 region has 12 residues. Per the germline V gene, CDR1 is MNHNS and CDR2 is SASEGT.

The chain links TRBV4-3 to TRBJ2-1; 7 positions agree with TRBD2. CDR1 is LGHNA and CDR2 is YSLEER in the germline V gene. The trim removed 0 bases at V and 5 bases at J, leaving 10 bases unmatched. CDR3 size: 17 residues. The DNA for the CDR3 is TGCGCCAGCAGCCAAGAGACCAGCGGGACGCCCCACAATGAGCAGTTCTTC. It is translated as CASSQETSGTPHNEQFF.

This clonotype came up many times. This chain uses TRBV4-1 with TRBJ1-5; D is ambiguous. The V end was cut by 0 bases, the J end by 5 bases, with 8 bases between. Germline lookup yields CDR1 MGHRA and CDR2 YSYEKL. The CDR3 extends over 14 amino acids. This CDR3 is CASSQDSRHQPQHF. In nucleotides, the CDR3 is TGCGCCAGCAGCCAAGATAGCCGGCATCAGCCCCAGCATTTT.

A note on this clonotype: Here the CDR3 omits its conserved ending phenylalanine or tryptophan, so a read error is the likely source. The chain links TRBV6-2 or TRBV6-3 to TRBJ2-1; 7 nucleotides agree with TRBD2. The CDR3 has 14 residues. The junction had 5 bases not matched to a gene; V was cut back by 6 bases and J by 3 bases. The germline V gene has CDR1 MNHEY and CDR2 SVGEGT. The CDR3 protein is CASSPGTNYNEQFI. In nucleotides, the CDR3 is TGTGCCAGCAGCCCCGGGACTAACTACAATGAGCAGTTCATC.

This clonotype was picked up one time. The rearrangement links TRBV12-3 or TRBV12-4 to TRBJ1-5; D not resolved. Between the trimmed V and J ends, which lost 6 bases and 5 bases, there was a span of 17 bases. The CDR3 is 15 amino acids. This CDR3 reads CASRSSEVGDQPQHF. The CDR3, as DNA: TGTGCCAGCAGGAGCTCGGAGGTAGGCGATCAGCCCCAGCATTTT.

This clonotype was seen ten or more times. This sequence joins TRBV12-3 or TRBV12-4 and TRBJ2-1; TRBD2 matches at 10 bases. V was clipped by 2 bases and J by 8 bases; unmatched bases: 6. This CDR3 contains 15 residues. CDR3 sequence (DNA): TGTGCCAGCAGTTTATGGCTAGCGGGAGAGGATGAGCAGTTCTTC. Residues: CASSLWLAGEDEQFF.

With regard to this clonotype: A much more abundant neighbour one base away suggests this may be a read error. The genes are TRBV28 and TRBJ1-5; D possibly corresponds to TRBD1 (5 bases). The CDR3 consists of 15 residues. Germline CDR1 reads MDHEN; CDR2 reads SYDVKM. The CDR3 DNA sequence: TGTGCCAGCTGTTTATCAGGGCGGAGCAATCAGCCCCAGCATTTT. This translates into CASCLSGRSNQPQHF.

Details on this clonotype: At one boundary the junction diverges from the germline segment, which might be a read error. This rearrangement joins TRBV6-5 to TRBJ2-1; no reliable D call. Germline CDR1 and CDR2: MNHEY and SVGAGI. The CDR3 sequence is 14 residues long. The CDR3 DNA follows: TGTGCCAGCAGTTACTCGAATTGGGCGAATGGGCAGTTCTTC. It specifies CASSYSNWANGQFF.

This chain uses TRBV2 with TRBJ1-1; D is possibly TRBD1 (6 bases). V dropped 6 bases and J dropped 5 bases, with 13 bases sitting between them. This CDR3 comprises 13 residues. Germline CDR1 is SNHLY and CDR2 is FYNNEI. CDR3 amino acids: CASSGWGTTEAFF. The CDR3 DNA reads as TGTGCCAGCAGCGGGTGGGGGACAACTGAAGCTTTCTTT. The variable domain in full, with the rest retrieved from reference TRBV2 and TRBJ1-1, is EPEVTQTPSHQVTQMGQEVILRCVPISNHLYFYWYRQILGQKVEFLVSFYNNEISEKSEIFDDQFSVERPDGSNFTLKIRSTKLEDSAMYFCASSGWGTTEAFFGQGTRLTVV.

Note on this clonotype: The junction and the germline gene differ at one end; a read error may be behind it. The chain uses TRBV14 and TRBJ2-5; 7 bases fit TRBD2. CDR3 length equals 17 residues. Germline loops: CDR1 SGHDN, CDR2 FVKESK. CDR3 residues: CASRQALGGSGRETQYF. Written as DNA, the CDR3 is TGTGCCAGCCGCCAAGCCTTGGGCGGGAGCGGAAGAGAGACCCAGTACTTC.

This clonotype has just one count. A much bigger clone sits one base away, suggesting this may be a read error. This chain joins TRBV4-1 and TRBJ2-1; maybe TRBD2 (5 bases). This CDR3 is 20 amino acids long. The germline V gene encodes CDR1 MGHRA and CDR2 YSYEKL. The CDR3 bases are TGCACCAGCAGCCAAGATCGAGGAGGCAGGCGCACCTTCCCCGACAATGAGCAGTTCTTC. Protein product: CTSSQDRGGRRTFPDNEQFF.

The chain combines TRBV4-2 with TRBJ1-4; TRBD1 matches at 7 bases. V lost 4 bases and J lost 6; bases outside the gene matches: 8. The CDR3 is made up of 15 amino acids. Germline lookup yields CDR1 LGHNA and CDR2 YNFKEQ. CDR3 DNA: TGTGCCAGCAGCCCAAACAGGGGCAGCGATGAAAAACTGTTTTTT. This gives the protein CASSPNRGSDEKLFF.